This TCR beta chain emerged from a study of T-cell reconstitution after alpha-beta-depleted transplantation in children. This clonotype has at least ten counts. Unique molecular identifiers were used to barcode this TCRbeta library. One entry per CDR3 protein, called by TCRdb with MiXCR from the PCR reads. The table includes 350,000 to 400,000 distinct CDR3 sequences, over 20% detected once. This CDR3 region has 13 residues. The germline CDR1 and CDR2 sequences are SQVTM and ANQGSEA. V lost 6 bases to trimming and J lost 5 bases, with 17 bases between them. This chain uses TRBV29-1 with TRBJ2-7, with D tentatively TRBD1 (7 bases). This TCR came from a human donor who donated a stem cell graft to a child with acute myeloid leukemia. This material consisted of PBMCs from the stem cell graft donor, taken from the stem cell graft. As DNA, the CDR3 is TGCAGCGTCAGGACAGGAGGAGGGAACGAGCAGTACTTC. Protein sequence: CSVRTGGGNEQYF.